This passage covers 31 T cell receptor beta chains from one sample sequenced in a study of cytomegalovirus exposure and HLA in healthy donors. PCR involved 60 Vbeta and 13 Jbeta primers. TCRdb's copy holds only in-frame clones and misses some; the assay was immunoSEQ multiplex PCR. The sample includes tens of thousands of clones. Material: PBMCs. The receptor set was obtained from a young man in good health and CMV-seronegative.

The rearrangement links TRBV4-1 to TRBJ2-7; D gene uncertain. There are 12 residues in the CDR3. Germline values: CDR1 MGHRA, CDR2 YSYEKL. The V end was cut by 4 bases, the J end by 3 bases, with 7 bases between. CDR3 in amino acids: CASSLTGYEQYF. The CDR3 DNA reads TGCGCCAGCAGCCTTACTGGCTACGAGCAGTACTTC.

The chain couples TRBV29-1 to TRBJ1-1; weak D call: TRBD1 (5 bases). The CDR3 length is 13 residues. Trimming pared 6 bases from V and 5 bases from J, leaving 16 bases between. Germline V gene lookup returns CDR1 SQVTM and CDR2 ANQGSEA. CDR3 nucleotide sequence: TGCAGCGTGGAAACGAAAGGGGTGACTGAAGCTTTCTTT. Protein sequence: CSVETKGVTEAFF.

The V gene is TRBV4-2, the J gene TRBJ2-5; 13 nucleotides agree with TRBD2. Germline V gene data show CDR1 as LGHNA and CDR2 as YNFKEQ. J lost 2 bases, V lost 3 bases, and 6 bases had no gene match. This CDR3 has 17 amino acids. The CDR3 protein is CASSHSTSGRFQETQYF. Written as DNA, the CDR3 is TGTGCCAGCAGCCACTCGACTAGCGGGAGGTTTCAAGAGACCCAGTACTTC.

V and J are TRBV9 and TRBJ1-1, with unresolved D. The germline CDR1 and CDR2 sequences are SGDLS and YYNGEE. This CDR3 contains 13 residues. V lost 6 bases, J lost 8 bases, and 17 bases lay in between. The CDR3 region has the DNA TGTGCCAGCACCTCTGTTTCCCACTCCGAAGCTTTCTTT. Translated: CASTSVSHSEAFF.

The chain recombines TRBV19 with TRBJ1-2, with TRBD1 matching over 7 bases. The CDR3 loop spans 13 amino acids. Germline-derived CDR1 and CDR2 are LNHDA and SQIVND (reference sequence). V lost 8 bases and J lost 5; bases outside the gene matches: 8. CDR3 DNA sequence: TGTGCCAGTCGACACGGGACAGTGTATGGCTACACCTTC. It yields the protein CASRHGTVYGYTF.

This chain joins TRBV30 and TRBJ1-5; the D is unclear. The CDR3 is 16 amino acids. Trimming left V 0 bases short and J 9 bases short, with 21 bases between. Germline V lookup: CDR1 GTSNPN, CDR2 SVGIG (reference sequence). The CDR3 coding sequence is TGTGCCTGGAGTGTGCGCTGGTTGGGCCCCCCCAGGCCCCAGCATTTT. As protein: CAWSVRWLGPPRPQHF.

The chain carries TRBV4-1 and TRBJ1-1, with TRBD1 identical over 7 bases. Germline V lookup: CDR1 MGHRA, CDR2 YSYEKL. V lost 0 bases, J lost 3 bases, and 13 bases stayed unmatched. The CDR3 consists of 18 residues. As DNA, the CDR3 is TGCGCCAGCAGCCAAGATCCGGTACCAGACAGGGTCGACACTGAAGCTTTCTTT. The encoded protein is CASSQDPVPDRVDTEAFF.

CDR3 coding DNA: TGTGCCAGCAGGAGGAACACTGAAGCTTTCTTT. Translated: CASRRNTEAFF. V is TRBV6-5 and J is TRBJ1-1; no firm D call. CDR1 is MNHEY, CDR2 SVGAGI, per germline. The CDR3 runs to 11 residues. Trimming took off 6 bases at V and 1 base at J, with 3 bases between the two ends.

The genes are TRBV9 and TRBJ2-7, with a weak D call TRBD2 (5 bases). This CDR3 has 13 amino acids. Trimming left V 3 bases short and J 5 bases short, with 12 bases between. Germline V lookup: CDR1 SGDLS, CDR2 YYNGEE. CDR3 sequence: CASSGTSIHEQYF. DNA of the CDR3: TGTGCCAGCAGCGGAACTAGTATCCACGAGCAGTACTTC.

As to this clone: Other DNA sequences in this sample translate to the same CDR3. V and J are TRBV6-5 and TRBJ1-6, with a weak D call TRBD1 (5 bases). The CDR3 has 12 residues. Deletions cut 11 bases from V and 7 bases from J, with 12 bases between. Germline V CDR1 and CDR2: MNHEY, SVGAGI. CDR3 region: CAGRSGNSPLHF. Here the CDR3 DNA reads TGTGCCGGAAGGTCAGGGAATTCACCCCTCCACTTT.

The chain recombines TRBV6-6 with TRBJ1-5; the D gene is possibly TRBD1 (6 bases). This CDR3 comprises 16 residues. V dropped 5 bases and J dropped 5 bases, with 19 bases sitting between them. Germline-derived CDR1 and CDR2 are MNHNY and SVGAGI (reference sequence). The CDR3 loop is CASSPGLGQFYQPQHF. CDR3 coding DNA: TGTGCCAGCAGTCCGGGGCTCGGACAGTTTTATCAGCCCCAGCATTTT.

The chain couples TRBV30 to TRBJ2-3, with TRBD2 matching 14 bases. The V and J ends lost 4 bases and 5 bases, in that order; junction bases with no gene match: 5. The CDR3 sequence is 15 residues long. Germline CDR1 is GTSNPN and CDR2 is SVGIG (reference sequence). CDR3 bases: TGTGCCTGGACCCCGGGACTAGCGGGAGTAGATACGCAGTATTTT. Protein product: CAWTPGLAGVDTQYF.

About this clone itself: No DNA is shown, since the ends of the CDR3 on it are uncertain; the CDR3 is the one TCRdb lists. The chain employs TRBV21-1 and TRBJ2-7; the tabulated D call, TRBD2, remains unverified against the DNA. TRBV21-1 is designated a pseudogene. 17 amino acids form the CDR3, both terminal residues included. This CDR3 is CASSKEVAGGSSYEQYF.

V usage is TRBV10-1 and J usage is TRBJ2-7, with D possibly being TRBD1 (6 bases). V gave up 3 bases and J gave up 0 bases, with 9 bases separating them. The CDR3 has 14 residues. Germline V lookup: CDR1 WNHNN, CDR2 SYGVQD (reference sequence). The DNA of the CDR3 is TGCGCCAGCAGTGACCCGGACAGCTCCTACGAGCAGTACTTC. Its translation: CASSDPDSSYEQYF.

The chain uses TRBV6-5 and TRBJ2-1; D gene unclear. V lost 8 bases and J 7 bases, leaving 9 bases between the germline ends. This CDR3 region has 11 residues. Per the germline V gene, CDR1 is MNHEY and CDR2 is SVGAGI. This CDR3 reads CASVFLNEQFF. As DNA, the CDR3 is TGTGCCAGCGTCTTTCTGAATGAGCAGTTCTTC.

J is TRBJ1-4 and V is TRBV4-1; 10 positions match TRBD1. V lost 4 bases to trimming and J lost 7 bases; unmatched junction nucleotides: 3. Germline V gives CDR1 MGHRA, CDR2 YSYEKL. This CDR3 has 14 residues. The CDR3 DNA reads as TGCGCCAGCAGCCGACAGGGGGCTACTGAAAAACTGTTTTTT. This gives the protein CASSRQGATEKLFF.

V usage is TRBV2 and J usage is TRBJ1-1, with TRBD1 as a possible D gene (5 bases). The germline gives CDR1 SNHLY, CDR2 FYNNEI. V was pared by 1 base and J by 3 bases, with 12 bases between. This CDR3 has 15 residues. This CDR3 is CASSEGQGGHTEAFF. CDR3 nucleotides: TGTGCCAGCAGTGAAGGGCAGGGAGGGCACACTGAAGCTTTCTTT.

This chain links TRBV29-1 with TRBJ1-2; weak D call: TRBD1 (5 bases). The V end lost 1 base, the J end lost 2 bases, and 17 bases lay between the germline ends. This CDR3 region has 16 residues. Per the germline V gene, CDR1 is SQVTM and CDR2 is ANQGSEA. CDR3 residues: CSVEGVPGRGNYGYTF. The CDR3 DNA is TGCAGCGTTGAAGGGGTGCCAGGGAGGGGCAACTATGGCTACACCTTC.

CDR3 coding DNA: TGTGCCAGCAGTTACTCGCTAAGTCAGCCCCAGCATTTT. Its protein is CASSYSLSQPQHF. The chain uses TRBV6-6 and TRBJ1-5; no firm D call. This CDR3 region has 13 residues. V dropped 0 bases and J dropped 6 bases, with 6 bases sitting between them. Germline CDR1 is MNHNY and CDR2 is SVGAGI (reference sequence).

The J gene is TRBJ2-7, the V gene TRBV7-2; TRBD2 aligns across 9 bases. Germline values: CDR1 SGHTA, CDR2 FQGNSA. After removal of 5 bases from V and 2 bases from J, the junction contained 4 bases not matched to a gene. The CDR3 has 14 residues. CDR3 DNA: TGTGCCAGCAGCCAGGCTAGCGGGGCCTACGAGCAGTACTTC. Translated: CASSQASGAYEQYF. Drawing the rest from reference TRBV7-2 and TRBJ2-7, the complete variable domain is GAGVSQSPSNKVTEKGKDVELRCDPISGHTALYWYRQSLGQGLEFLIYFQGNSAPDKSGLPSDRFSAERTGGSVSTLTIQRTQQEDSAVYLCASSQASGAYEQYFGPGTRLTVT.

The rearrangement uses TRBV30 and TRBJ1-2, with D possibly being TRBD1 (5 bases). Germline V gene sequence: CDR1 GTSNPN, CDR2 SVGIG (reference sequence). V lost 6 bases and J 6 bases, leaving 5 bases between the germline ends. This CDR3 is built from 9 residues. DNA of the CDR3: TGTGCCTGCAGGGATGGCTACACCTTC. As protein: CACRDGYTF.

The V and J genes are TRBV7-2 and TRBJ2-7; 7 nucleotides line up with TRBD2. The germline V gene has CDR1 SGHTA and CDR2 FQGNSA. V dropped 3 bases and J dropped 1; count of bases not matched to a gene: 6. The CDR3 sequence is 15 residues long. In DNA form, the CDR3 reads TGTGCCAGCAGCTTGGGAGCGGGATTTTCCTACGAGCAGTACTTC. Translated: CASSLGAGFSYEQYF.

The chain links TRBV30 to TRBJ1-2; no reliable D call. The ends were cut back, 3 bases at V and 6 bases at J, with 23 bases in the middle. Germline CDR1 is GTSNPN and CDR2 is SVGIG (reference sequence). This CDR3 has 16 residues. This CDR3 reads CAWRELTFLQIHGYTF. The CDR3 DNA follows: TGTGCCTGGAGGGAGCTAACATTCCTCCAAATCCATGGCTACACCTTC.

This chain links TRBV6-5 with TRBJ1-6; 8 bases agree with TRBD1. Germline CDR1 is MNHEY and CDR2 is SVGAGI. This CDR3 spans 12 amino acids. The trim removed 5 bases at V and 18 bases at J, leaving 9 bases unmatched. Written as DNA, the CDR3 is TGTGCCAGCAGTCCCGGGACAGGTCTTTCCCACTTT. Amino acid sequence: CASSPGTGLSHF.

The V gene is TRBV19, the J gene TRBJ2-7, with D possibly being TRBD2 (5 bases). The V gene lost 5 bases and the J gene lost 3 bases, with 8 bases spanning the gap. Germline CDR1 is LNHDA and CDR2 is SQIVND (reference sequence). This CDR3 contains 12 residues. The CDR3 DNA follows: TGTGCCAGTAGTCCGGGGAACTACGAGCAGTACTTC. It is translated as CASSPGNYEQYF.

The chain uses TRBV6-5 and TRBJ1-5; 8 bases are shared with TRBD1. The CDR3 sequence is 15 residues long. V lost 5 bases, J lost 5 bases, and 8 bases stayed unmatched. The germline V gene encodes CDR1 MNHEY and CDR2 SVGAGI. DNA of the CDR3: TGTGCCAGCAGTGCGCTAGGACAGGGAGATCAGCCCCAGCATTTT. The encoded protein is CASSALGQGDQPQHF.

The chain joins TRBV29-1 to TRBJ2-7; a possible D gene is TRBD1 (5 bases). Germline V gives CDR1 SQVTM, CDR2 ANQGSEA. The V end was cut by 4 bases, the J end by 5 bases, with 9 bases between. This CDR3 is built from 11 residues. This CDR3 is CSVAGLDEQYF. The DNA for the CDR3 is TGCAGCGTTGCAGGGCTCGACGAGCAGTACTTC.

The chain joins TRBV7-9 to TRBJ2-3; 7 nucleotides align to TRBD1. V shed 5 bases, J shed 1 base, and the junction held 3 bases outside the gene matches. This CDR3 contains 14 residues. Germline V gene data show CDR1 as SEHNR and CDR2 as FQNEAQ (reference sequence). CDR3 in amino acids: CASSRDRGTDTQYF. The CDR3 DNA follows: TGTGCCAGCAGCCGGGACAGAGGCACAGATACGCAGTATTTT.

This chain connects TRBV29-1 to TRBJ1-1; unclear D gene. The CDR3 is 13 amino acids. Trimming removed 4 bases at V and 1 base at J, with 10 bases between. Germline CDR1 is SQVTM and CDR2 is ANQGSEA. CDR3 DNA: TGCAGCGTTGGGGTTCGAGGGAACACTGAAGCTTTCTTT. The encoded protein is CSVGVRGNTEAFF.

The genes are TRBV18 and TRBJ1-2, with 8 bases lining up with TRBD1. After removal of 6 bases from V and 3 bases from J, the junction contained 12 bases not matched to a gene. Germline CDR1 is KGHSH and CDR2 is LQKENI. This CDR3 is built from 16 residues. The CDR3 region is CASSIRPDRADYGYTF. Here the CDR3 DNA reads TGTGCCAGCTCCATACGGCCGGACAGGGCGGACTATGGCTACACCTTC.

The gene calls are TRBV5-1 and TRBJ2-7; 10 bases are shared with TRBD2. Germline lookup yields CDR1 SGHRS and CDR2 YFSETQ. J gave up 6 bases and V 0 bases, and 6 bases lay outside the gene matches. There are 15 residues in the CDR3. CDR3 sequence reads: CASSLEGGLASEQYF. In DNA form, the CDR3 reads TGCGCCAGCAGCTTGGAAGGGGGACTAGCGAGCGAGCAGTACTTC.